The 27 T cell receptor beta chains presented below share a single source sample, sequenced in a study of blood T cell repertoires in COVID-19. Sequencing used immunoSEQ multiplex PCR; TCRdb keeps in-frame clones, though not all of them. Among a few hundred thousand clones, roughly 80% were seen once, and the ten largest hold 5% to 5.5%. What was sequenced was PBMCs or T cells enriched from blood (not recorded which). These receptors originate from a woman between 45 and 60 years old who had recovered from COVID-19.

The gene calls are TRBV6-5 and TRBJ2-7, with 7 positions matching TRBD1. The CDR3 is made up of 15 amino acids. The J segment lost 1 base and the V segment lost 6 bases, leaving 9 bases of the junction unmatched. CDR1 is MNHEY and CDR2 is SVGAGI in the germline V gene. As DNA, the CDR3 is TGTGCCAGCAGAGACAGGGAAAGGAGGTCCTACGAGCAGTACTTC. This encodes CASRDRERRSYEQYF.

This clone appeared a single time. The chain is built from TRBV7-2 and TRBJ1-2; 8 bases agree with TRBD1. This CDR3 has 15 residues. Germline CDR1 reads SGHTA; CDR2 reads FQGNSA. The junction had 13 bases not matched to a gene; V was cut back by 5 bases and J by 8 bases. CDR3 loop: CASSLSGGLRGGYTF. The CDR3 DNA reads TGTGCCAGCAGCCTTTCAGGGGGCCTTCGTGGCGGCTACACCTTC. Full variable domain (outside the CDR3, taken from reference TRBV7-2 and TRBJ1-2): GAGVSQSPSNKVTEKGKDVELRCDPISGHTALYWYRQSLGQGLEFLIYFQGNSAPDKSGLPSDRFSAERTGGSVSTLTIQRTQQEDSAVYLCASSLSGGLRGGYTFGSGTRLTVV.

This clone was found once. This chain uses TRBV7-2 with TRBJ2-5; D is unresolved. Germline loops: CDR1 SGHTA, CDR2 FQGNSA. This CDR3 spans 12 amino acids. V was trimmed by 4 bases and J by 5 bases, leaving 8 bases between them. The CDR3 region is CASSSPQETQYF. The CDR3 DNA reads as TGTGCCAGCAGCTCCCCCCAGGAGACCCAGTACTTC.

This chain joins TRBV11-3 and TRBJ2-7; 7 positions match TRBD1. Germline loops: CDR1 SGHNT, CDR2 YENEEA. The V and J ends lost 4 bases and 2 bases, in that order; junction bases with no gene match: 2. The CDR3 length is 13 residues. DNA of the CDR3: TGTGCCAGCAGCTCGGACAGGCCCTACGAGCAGTACTTC. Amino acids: CASSSDRPYEQYF.

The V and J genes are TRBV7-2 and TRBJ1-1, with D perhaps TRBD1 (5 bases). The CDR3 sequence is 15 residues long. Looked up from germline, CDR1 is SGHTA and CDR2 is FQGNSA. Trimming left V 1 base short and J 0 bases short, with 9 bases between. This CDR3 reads CASSLVGLMNTEAFF. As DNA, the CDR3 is TGTGCCAGCAGCTTAGTGGGGCTCATGAACACTGAAGCTTTCTTT.

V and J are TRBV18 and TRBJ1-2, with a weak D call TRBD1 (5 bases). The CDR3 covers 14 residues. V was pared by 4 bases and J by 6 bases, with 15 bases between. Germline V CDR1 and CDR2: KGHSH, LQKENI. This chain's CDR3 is CASSRMTVVDGYTF. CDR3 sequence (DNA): TGTGCCAGCTCACGCATGACAGTCGTGGATGGCTACACCTTC.

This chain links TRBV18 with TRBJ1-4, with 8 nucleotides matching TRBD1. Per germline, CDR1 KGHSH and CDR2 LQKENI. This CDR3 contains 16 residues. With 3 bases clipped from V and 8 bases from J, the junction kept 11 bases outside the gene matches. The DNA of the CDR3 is TGTGCCAGCTCACCCCAGGGGGGACAGGTAACCGAAAAACTGTTTTTT. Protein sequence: CASSPQGGQVTEKLFF. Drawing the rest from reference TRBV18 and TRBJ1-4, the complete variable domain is NAGVMQNPRHLVRRRGQEARLRCSPMKGHSHVYWYRQLPEEGLKFMVYLQKENIIDESGMPKERFSAEFPKEGPSILRIQQVVRGDSAAYFCASSPQGGQVTEKLFFGSGTQLSVL.

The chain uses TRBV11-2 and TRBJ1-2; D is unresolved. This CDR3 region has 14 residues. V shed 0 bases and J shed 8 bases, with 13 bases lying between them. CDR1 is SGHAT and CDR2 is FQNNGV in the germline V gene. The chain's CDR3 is CASSLEIRGNGYTF. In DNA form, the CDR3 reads TGTGCCAGCAGCTTAGAAATTCGAGGGAACGGCTACACCTTC.

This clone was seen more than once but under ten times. The CDR3 region has the DNA TGTGCCAGCAGGGACAGGGAGGATCAGCCCCAGCATTTT. Translated: CASRDREDQPQHF. The rearrangement links TRBV2 to TRBJ1-5; 8 bases are shared with TRBD1. There are 13 residues in the CDR3. Germline loops: CDR1 SNHLY, CDR2 FYNNEI. V was pared by 6 bases and J by 5 bases, with 3 bases of the junction left unmatched.

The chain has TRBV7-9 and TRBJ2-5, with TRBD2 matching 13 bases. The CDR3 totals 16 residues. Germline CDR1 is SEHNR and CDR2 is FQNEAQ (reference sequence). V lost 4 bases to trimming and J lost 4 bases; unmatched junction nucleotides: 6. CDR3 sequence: CASSSGTSGIRETQYF. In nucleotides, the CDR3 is TGTGCCAGCAGCTCCGGGACTAGCGGGATTAGAGAGACCCAGTACTTC. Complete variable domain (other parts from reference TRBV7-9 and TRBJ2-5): DTGVSQNPRHKITKRGQNVTFRCDPISEHNRLYWYRQTLGQGPEFLTYFQNEAQLEKSRLLSDRFSAERPKGSFSTLEIQRTEQGDSAMYLCASSSGTSGIRETQYFGPGTRLLVL.

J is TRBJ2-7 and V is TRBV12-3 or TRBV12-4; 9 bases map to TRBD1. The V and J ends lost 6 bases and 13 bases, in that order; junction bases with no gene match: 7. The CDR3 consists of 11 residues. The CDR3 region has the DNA TGTGCCAGCAGCCAGGGACAGGGTGCTTACTTC. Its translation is CASSQGQGAYF.

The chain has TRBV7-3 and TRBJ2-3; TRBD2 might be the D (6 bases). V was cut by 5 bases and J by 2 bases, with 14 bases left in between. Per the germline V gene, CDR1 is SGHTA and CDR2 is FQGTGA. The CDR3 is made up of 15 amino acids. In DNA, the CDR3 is TGTGCCAGCAGCAGAAGCGGGTCCAACACAGATACGCAGTATTTT. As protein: CASSRSGSNTDTQYF. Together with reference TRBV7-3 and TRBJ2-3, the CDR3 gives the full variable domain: GAGVSQTPSNKVTEKGKYVELRCDPISGHTALYWYRQSLGQGPEFLIYFQGTGAADDSGLPNDRFFAVRPEGSVSTLKIQRTERGDSAVYLCASSRSGSNTDTQYFGPGTRLTVL.

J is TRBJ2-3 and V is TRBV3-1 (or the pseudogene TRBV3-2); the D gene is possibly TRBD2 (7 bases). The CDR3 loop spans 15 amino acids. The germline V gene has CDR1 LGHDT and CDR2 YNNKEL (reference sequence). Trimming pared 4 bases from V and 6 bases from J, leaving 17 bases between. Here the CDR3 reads CASSLSSEGGDTQYF. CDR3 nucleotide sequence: TGTGCCAGCAGCCTAAGTAGCGAGGGGGGGGATACGCAGTATTTT.

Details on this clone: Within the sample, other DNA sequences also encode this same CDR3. The CDR3 DNA follows: TGCGCCAGCAGCTCTGACAGGGGGCTAGAGAACACTGAAGCTTTCTTT. Translating it yields CASSSDRGLENTEAFF. The chain combines TRBV5-1 with TRBJ1-1, with 10 bases aligning to TRBD1. Germline CDR1 is SGHRS and CDR2 is YFSETQ. The CDR3 covers 16 residues. V shed 3 bases and J 1 base; nucleotides not matched to a gene: 6.

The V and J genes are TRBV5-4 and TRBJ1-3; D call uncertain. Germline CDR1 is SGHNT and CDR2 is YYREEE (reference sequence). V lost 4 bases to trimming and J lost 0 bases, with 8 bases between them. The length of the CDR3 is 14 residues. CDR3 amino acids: CASSPEASGNTIYF. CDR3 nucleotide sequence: TGTGCCAGCAGCCCGGAGGCCTCTGGAAACACCATATATTTT.

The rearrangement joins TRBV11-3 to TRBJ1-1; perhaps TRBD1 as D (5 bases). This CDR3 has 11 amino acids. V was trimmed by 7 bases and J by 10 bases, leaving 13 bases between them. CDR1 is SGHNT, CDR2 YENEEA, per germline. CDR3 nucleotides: TGTGCCAGCACCTCGAAGGGGTCAGCTTTCTTT. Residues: CASTSKGSAFF.

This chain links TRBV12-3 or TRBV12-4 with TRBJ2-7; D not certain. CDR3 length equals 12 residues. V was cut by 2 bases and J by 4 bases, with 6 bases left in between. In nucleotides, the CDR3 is TGTGCCAGCAGTTTAAAGCCGTACGAGCAGTACTTC. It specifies CASSLKPYEQYF.

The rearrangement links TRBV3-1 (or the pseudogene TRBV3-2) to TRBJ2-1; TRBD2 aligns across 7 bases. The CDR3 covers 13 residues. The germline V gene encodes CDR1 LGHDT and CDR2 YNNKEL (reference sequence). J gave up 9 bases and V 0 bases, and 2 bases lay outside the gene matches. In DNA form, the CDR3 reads TGTGCCAGCAGCCAAGATGGGAGGGCTGAGCAGTTCTTC. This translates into CASSQDGRAEQFF.

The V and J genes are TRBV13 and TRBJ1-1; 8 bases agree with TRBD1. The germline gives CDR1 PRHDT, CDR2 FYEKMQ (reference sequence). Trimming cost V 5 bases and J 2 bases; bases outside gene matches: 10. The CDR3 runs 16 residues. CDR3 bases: TGTGCCAGCAGCCTTCTTAAGACAGGGGCTAACACTGAAGCTTTCTTT. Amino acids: CASSLLKTGANTEAFF.

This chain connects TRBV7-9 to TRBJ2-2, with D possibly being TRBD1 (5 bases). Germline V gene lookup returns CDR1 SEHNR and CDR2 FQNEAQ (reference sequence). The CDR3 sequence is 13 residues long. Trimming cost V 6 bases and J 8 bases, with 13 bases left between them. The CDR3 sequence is CASRPDRAGELFF. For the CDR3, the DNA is TGTGCCAGCAGACCAGACAGAGCTGGGGAGCTGTTTTTT.

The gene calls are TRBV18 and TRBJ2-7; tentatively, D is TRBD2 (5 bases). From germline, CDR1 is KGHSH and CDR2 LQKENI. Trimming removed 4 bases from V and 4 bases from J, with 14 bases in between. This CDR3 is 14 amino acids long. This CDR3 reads CASSLQRTQYEQYF. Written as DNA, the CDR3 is TGTGCCAGCTCACTCCAACGGACTCAATACGAGCAGTACTTC.

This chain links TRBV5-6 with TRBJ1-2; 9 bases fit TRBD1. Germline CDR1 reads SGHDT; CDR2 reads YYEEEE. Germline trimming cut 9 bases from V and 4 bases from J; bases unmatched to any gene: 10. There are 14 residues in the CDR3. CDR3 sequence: CATTNRGLRYGYTF. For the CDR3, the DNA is TGTGCCACCACCAACAGGGGGCTTCGCTATGGCTACACCTTC.

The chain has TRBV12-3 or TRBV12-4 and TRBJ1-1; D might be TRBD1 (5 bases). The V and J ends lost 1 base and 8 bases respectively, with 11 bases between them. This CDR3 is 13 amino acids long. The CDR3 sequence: CASSLGGAAEAFF. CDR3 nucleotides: TGTGCCAGCAGTTTAGGTGGGGCAGCCGAAGCTTTCTTT.

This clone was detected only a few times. The CDR3 region is CASSPIDTNTDTQYF. The CDR3 nucleotides are TGTGCCAGCTCACCAATAGACACAAACACAGATACGCAGTATTTT. The V call is TRBV18, the J call TRBJ2-3; no definite D call. This CDR3 is 15 amino acids long. CDR1 and CDR2 from the germline V gene are KGHSH and LQKENI. The germline V and J ends were trimmed by 2 bases and 2 bases, with 11 bases remaining between them.

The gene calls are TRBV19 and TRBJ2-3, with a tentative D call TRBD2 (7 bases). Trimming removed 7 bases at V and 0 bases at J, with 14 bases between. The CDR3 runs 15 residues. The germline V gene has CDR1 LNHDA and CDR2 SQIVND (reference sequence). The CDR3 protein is CASMRGGGSTDTQYF. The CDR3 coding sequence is TGTGCCAGTATGCGCGGGGGCGGAAGCACAGATACGCAGTATTTT.

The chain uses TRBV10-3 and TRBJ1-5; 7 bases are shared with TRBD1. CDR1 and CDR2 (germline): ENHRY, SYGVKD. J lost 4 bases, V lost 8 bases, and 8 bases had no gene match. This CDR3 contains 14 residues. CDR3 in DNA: TGTGCCATCGGGGACAGACCCGTAAATCAGCCCCAGCATTTT. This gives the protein CAIGDRPVNQPQHF.

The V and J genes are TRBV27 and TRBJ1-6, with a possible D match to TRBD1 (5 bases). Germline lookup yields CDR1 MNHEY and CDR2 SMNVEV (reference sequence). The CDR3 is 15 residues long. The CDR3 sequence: CAAALIGGSNSPLHF. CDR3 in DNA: TGTGCGGCCGCCTTAATTGGGGGGAGTAATTCACCCCTCCACTTT.